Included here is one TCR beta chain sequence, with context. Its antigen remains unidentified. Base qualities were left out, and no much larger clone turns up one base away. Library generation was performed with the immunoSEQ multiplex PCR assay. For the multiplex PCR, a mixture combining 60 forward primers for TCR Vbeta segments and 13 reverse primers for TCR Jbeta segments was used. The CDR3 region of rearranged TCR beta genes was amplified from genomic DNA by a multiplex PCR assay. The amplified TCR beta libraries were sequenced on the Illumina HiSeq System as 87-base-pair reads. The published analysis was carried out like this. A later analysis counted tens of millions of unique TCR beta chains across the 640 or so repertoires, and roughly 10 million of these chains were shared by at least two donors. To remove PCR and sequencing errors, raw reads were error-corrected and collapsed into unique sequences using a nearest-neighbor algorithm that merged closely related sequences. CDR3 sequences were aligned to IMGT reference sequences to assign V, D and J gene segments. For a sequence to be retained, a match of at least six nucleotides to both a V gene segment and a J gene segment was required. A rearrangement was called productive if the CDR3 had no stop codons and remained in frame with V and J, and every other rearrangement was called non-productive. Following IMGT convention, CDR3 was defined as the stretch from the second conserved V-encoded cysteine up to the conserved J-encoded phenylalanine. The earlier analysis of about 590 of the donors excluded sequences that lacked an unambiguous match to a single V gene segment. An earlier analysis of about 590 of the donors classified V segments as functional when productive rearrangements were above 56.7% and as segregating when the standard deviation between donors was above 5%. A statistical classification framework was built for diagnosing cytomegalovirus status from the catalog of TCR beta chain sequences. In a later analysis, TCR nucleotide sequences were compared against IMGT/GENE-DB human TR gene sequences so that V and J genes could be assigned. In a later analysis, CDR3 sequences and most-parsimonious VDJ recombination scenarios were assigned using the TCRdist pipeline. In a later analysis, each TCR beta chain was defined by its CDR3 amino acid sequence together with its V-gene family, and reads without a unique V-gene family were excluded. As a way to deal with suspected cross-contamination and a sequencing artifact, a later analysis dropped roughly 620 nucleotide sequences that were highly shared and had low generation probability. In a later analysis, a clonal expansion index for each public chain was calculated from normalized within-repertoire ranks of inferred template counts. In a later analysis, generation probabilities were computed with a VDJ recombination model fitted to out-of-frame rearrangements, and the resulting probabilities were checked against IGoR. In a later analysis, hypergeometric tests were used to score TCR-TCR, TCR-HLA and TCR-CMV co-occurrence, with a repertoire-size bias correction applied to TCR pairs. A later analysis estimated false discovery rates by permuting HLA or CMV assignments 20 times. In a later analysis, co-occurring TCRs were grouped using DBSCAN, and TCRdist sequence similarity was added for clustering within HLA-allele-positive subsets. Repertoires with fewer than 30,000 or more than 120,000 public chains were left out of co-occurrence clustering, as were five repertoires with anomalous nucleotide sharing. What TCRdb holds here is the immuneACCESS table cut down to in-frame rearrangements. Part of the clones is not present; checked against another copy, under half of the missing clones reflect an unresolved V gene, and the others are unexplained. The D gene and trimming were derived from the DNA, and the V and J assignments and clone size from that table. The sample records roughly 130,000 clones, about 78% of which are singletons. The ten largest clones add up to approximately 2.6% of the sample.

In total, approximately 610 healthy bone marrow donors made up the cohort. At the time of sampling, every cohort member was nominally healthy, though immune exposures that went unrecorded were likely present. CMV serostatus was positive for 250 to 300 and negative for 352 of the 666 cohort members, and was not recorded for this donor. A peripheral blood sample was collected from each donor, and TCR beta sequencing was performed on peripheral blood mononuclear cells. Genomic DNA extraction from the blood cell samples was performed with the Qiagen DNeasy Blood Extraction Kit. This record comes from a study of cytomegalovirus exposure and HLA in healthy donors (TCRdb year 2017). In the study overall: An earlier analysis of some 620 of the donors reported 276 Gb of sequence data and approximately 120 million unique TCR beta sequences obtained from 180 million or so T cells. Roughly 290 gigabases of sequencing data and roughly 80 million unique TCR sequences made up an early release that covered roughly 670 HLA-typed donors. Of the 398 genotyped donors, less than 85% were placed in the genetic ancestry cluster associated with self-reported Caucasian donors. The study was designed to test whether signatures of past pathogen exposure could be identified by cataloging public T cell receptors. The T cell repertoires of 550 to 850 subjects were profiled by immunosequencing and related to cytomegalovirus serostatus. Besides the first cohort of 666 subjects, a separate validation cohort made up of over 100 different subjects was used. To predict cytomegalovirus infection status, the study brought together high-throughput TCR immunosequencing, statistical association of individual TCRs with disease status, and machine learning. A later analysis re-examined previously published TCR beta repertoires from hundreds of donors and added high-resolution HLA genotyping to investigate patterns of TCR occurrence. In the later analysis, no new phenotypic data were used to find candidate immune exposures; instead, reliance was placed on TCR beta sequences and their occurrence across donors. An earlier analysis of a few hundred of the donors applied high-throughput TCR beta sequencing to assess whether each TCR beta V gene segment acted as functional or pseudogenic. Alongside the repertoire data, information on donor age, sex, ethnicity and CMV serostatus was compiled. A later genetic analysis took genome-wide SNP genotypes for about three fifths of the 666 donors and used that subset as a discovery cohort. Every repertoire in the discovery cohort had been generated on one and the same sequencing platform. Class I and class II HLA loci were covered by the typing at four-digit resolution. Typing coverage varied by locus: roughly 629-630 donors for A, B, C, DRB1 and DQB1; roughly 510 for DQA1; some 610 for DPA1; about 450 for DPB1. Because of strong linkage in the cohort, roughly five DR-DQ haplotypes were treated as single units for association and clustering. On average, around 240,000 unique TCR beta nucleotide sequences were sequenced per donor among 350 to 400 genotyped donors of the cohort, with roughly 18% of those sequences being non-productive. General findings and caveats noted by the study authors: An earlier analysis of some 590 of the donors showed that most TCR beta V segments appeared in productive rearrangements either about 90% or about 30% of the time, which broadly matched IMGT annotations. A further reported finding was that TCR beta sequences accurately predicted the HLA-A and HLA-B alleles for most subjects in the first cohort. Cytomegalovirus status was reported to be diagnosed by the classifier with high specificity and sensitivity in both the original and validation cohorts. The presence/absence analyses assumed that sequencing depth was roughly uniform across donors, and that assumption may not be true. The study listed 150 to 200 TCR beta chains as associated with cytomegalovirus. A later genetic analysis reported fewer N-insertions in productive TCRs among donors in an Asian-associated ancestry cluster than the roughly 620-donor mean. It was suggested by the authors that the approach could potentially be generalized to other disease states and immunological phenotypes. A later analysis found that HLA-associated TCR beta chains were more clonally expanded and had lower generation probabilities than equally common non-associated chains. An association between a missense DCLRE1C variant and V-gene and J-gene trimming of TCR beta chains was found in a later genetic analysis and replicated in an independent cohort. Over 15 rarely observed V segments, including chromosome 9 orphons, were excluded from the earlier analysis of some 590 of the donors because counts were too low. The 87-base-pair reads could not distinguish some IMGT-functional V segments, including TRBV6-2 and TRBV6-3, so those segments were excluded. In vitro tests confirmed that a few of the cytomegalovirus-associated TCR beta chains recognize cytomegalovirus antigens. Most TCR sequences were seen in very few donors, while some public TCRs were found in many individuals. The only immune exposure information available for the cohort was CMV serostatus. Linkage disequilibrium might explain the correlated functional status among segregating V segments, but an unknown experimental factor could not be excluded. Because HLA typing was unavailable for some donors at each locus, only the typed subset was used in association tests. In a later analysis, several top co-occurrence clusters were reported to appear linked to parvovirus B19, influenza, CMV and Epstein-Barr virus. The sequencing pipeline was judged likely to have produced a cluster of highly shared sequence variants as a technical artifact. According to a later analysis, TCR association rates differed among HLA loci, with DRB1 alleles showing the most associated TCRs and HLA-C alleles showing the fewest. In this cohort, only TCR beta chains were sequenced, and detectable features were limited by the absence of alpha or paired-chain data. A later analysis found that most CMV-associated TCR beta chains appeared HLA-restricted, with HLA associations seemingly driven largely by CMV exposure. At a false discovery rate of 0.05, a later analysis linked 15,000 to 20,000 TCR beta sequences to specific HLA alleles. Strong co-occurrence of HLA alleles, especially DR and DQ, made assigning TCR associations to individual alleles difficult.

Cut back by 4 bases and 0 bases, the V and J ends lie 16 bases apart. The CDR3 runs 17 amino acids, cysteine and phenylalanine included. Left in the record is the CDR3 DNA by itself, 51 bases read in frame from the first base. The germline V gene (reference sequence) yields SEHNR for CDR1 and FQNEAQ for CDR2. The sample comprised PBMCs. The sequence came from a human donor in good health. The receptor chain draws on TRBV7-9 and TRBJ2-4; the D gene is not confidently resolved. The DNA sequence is TGTGCCAGCAGCTACTACCCAAGCGCGATAGCCAAAAACATTCAGTACTTC. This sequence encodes CASSYYPSAIAKNIQYF.